The 26 T cell receptor beta chains presented below share a single source sample, sequenced in a study of cytomegalovirus exposure and HLA in healthy donors. Sequenced by immunoSEQ multiplex PCR; TCRdb stores in-frame clones only, minus some. In the table there are about 49,000 clones, over 85% of which are singletons. Source material: PBMCs. The receptors were gathered from a woman under 30 in good health and CMV-seropositive.

V usage is TRBV7-7 and J usage is TRBJ2-5, with 7 positions matching TRBD2. This CDR3 is 14 amino acids long. Germline V lookup: CDR1 SSHAT, CDR2 FNYEAQ (reference sequence). DNA of the CDR3: TGTGCTAGCCCGGCGCGGGGGAACCAAGAGACCCAGTACTTC. This gives the protein CASPARGNQETQYF.

This sequence joins TRBV5-1 and TRBJ2-1; TRBD2 is a possible D gene (6 bases). CDR3 length equals 13 residues. Germline lookup yields CDR1 SGHRS and CDR2 YFSETQ. The germline V and J ends were trimmed by 7 bases and 3 bases, with 11 bases remaining between them. The CDR3 nucleotides read TGCGCCAGCCAGGCTAGCGACTACAATGAGCAGTTCTTC. It specifies CASQASDYNEQFF.

CDR3 in DNA: TGTGCCAGCAGCCCGGGGGTGTGGCGGGAGCGCAATGAGCAGTTCTTC. Amino acid sequence: CASSPGVWRERNEQFF. V is TRBV5-4 and J is TRBJ2-1; 7 positions agree with TRBD2. CDR3 length: 16 residues. V shed 4 bases and J 6 bases; nucleotides not matched to a gene: 13. Germline values: CDR1 SGHNT, CDR2 YYREEE (reference sequence).

This clone appeared a few times. The V and J genes are TRBV10-1 and TRBJ2-7; tentatively, D is TRBD2 (5 bases). The V gene's germline CDR1 is WNHNN and CDR2 SYGVQD (reference sequence). The CDR3 totals 12 residues. The V gene lost 6 bases and the J gene lost 11 bases, with 17 bases spanning the gap. CDR3 sequence: CASSLASGKKYF. In DNA, the CDR3 is TGCGCCAGCAGCCTAGCCTCGGGGAAGAAGTACTTC.

This clone was recorded only once. The chain couples TRBV18 to TRBJ1-5; perhaps TRBD1 as D (5 bases). Trimming removed 5 bases from V and 0 bases from J, with 8 bases in between. There are 14 residues in the CDR3. Germline V CDR1 and CDR2: KGHSH, LQKENI. As DNA, the CDR3 is TGTGCCAGCTCATCCGACAGTAGCAATCAGCCCCAGCATTTT. Its protein product is CASSSDSSNQPQHF.

The CDR3 loop reads CASSFLGRDSYNEQFF. The CDR3 DNA follows: TGTGCCAGCAGTTTTTTGGGCAGGGACTCCTACAATGAGCAGTTCTTC. The rearrangement uses TRBV28 and TRBJ2-1; a possible D gene is TRBD1 (5 bases). V lost 3 bases and J lost 0, with 12 bases in between. Germline lookup yields CDR1 MDHEN and CDR2 SYDVKM. This CDR3 spans 16 amino acids.

V is TRBV5-1 and J is TRBJ2-3, with D hard to call. V was cut by 2 bases and J by 1 base, with 11 bases left in between. The germline V gene has CDR1 SGHRS and CDR2 YFSETQ. The CDR3 has 15 residues. CDR3 sequence (DNA): TGCGCCAGCAGCTTTCGTCCAGGCCGCACAGATACGCAGTATTTT. Amino acids: CASSFRPGRTDTQYF.

The CDR3 DNA follows: TGCAGCGTTTTGACTAGCGAGCCCTACGAGCAGTACTTC. Translated: CSVLTSEPYEQYF. This chain uses TRBV29-1 with TRBJ2-7, with TRBD2 matching over 8 bases. J gave up 2 bases and V 5 bases, and 5 bases lay outside the gene matches. The CDR3 spans 13 residues. Germline V gene lookup returns CDR1 SQVTM and CDR2 ANQGSEA.

V is TRBV27 and J is TRBJ2-2, with TRBD2 matching over 8 bases. The germline V gene has CDR1 MNHEY and CDR2 SMNVEV (reference sequence). V dropped 4 bases and J dropped 7; count of bases not matched to a gene: 2. The CDR3 is made up of 13 amino acids. CDR3 amino acids: CASSSGGDGELFF. CDR3 nucleotides: TGTGCCAGCAGTTCGGGGGGGGACGGGGAGCTGTTTTTT.

The V and J genes are TRBV28 and TRBJ2-5, with D perhaps TRBD1 (6 bases). CDR3 length: 15 residues. The germline V gene encodes CDR1 MDHEN and CDR2 SYDVKM. The V and J ends lost 6 bases and 2 bases respectively, with 16 bases between them. CDR3 DNA: TGTGCCAGCAGCCCCTGGCGGACAGCACAAGAGACCCAGTACTTC. Protein product: CASSPWRTAQETQYF.

The gene calls are TRBV14 and TRBJ2-7; 7 nucleotides match TRBD1. V lost 3 bases to trimming and J lost 2 bases; unmatched junction nucleotides: 19. Germline assignment: CDR1 SGHDN and CDR2 FVKESK. The CDR3 extends over 19 amino acids. The CDR3 region has the DNA TGTGCCAGCAGCCAGAAAACCGGGACAGCAAAAATCACAACCTACGAGCAGTACTTC. Protein sequence: CASSQKTGTAKITTYEQYF.

In nucleotides, the CDR3 is TGTGCCAGCAGTGCAGATCAGGGGGCGGACGAGCAGTACTTC. It translates to CASSADQGADEQYF. The rearrangement uses TRBV6-4 and TRBJ2-7; TRBD1 matches at 8 bases. Per the germline V gene, CDR1 is MRHNA and CDR2 is SNTAGT. Trimming cost V 4 bases and J 5 bases; bases outside gene matches: 7. The CDR3 runs 14 residues.

The table lists this clone with a count of one. The V call is TRBV10-3, the J call TRBJ2-1, with TRBD2 matching over 11 bases. V dropped 11 bases and J dropped 5; count of bases not matched to a gene: 5. The CDR3 totals 13 residues. CDR1 is ENHRY and CDR2 is SYGVKD in the germline V gene. CDR3 in DNA: TGTGCCTCCCGACTAGCGGGAAACAATGAGCAGTTCTTC. It specifies CASRLAGNNEQFF.

The rearrangement uses TRBV10-2 and TRBJ2-1; D may be TRBD1 (5 bases). CDR3 length: 14 amino acids. CDR1 and CDR2 (germline): WSHSY, SAAADI. V dropped 2 bases and J dropped 10 bases, with 15 bases sitting between them. The CDR3 DNA reads TGCGCCAGCAGTGAGATTGAAGGGGTGGTCGAGCAGTTCTTC. Encoded protein: CASSEIEGVVEQFF.

The chain employs TRBV4-2 and TRBJ2-6, with 8 bases fitting TRBD1. The trim removed 0 bases at V and 0 bases at J, leaving 16 bases unmatched. This CDR3 is 22 amino acids long. Germline V lookup: CDR1 LGHNA, CDR2 YNFKEQ. CDR3 amino acids: CASSQDPSGTGLGYSGANVLTF. In nucleotides, the CDR3 is TGTGCCAGCAGCCAAGATCCGTCCGGGACAGGATTGGGTTACTCTGGGGCCAACGTCCTGACTTTC.

This rearrangement joins TRBV29-1 to TRBJ1-1; 12 bases line up with TRBD1. After removal of 6 bases from V and 4 bases from J, the junction contained 6 bases not matched to a gene. The CDR3 has 14 residues. Per germline, CDR1 SQVTM and CDR2 ANQGSEA. The CDR3 spells CSVIRDRGPTEAFF. The CDR3 nucleotides are TGCAGCGTGATCCGGGACAGGGGGCCCACTGAAGCTTTCTTT.

The table lists this clone with a few counts. The chain links TRBV6-1 to TRBJ2-7, with a weak D call TRBD2 (5 bases). The CDR3 runs to 15 residues. Germline V gene lookup returns CDR1 MNHNS and CDR2 SASEGT. Deletions cut 6 bases from V and 3 bases from J, with 18 bases between. This CDR3 is CASRFAREGSYEQYF. CDR3 bases: TGTGCCAGCAGATTTGCCAGAGAAGGGAGCTACGAGCAGTACTTC.

V gene TRBV4-2 combines with J gene TRBJ1-1; D unresolved. The CDR3 is 13 amino acids. With 0 bases removed from V and 10 bases from J, the gap between germline ends came to 12 bases. Per germline, CDR1 LGHNA and CDR2 YNFKEQ. CDR3 residues: CASSQERAGGAFF. In nucleotides, the CDR3 is TGTGCCAGCAGCCAAGAACGGGCGGGAGGAGCTTTCTTT.

The chain has TRBV23-1 and TRBJ1-4, with TRBD1 matching 7 bases. TRBV23-1 is identified as an open reading frame with a role that is uncertain. V lost 2 bases to trimming and J lost 0 bases; unmatched junction nucleotides: 9. CDR3 length: 18 residues. This CDR3 is CASSQESQGIATNEKLFF. In DNA, the CDR3 is TGCGCCAGCAGTCAAGAATCACAGGGGATTGCAACTAATGAAAAACTGTTTTTT.

The rearrangement links TRBV12-2 to TRBJ2-1; the table names TRBD2, a call not compared with the DNA. TRBV12-2 counts as a pseudogene. The CDR3 has 17 amino acids. The CDR3 loop is CASRLHGPRGPYNEQFF. The CDR3, as DNA: TGTGCAAGTCGCCTACATGGACCCCGGGGTCCTTACAATGAGCAGTTCTTC.

The chain combines TRBV7-9 with TRBJ1-5; perhaps TRBD1 as D (5 bases). The CDR3 runs to 14 residues. Germline CDR1 and CDR2: SEHNR and FQNEAQ (reference sequence). Trimming took 1 base from V and 4 from J, leaving 8 bases between them. The CDR3 here is CASSLVGQNQPQHF. In DNA, the CDR3 is TGTGCCAGCAGCTTAGTAGGACAAAATCAGCCCCAGCATTTT.

V usage is TRBV6-1 and J usage is TRBJ2-7, with a tentative D call TRBD1 (6 bases). V was trimmed by 3 bases and J by 4 bases, leaving 7 bases between them. The CDR3 spans 12 residues. From germline, CDR1 is MNHNS and CDR2 SASEGT. The CDR3 reads CASSEGAYEQYF. CDR3 coding DNA: TGTGCCAGCAGTGAGGGGGCGTACGAGCAGTACTTC.

The CDR3 loop is CASSLRGQGIRETQYF. CDR3 nucleotides: TGTGCCAGTAGTCTAAGGGGACAGGGCATCAGAGAGACCCAGTACTTC. This chain connects TRBV19 to TRBJ2-5; 9 positions agree with TRBD1. Trimming took 5 bases from V and 4 from J; bases not matched to a gene: 11. Germline V gene data show CDR1 as LNHDA and CDR2 as SQIVND (reference sequence). The CDR3 runs 16 residues.

V gene TRBV5-1 combines with J gene TRBJ2-5, with TRBD1 matching over 10 bases. Germline V gives CDR1 SGHRS, CDR2 YFSETQ. J lost 4 bases, V lost 0 bases, and 6 bases had no gene match. The CDR3 covers 16 residues. In nucleotides, the CDR3 is TGCGCCAGCAGCTTGGAAAAGGGGACAGGGGCAGAGACCCAGTACTTC. It is translated as CASSLEKGTGAETQYF.

V usage is TRBV30 and J usage is TRBJ1-5; 10 bases align to TRBD1. Germline V gives CDR1 GTSNPN, CDR2 SVGIG (reference sequence). The CDR3 has 18 amino acids. Germline trimming cut 0 bases from V and 1 base from J; bases unmatched to any gene: 9. The CDR3 nucleotides read TGTGCCTGGAGTGTCCGGGACAGGGGTATGGGAAGCAATCAGCCCCAGCATTTT. It is translated as CAWSVRDRGMGSNQPQHF.

This rearrangement joins TRBV15 to TRBJ2-7, with 10 bases that match TRBD2. The CDR3 totals 18 residues. Unmatched junction bases numbered 10, after V lost 0 bases and J lost 2 bases. Looked up from germline, CDR1 is LNHNV and CDR2 is YYDKDF (reference sequence). This CDR3 is CATSRDPSLAGVAYEQYF. CDR3 nucleotides: TGTGCCACCAGCAGAGATCCATCCCTAGCGGGAGTAGCCTACGAGCAGTACTTC.